These 32 T cell receptor beta chains share one sample of origin, sequenced in a study of T cells in Graves' hyperthyroidism and ophthalmopathy. TCR beta CDR3 region amplification was performed from RNA transcripts. Using the HTBI primer set, a first-round RT-PCR was run on the TCR CDR3. TCRdb reprocessed the multiplex PCR reads with MiXCR, giving one entry per CDR3 protein. The data hold approximately 530,000 distinct CDR3 sequences, with approximately 15% observed a single time. The sample consisted of blood. The receptor source for this set is a woman aged 18-29 years with Graves' hyperthyroidism.

The table lists this clonotype with many counts. The rearrangement joins TRBV7-8 to TRBJ2-7; D is possibly TRBD1 (6 bases). The ends were cut back, 1 base at V and 2 bases at J, with 12 bases in the middle. Germline loops: CDR1 SGHVS, CDR2 FQNEAQ. CDR3 length equals 15 residues. The CDR3 sequence is CASSLGVQGAYEQYF. As DNA, the CDR3 is TGTGCCAGCAGCTTAGGGGTACAGGGAGCCTACGAGCAGTACTTC. The full variable domain, in which reference TRBV7-8 and TRBJ2-7 provide the parts outside the CDR3, is GAGVSQSPRYKVAKRGQDVALRCDPISGHVSLFWYQQALGQGPEFLTYFQNEAQLDKSGLPSDRFFAERPEGSVSTLKIQRTQQEDSAVYLCASSLGVQGAYEQYFGPGTRLTVT.

This clonotype was detected only a few times. CDR3 loop: CASSFRDSGDYTF. CDR3 coding DNA: TGTGCCAGCAGCTTCCGGGACAGCGGAGACTACACCTTC. V and J are TRBV5-5 and TRBJ1-2, with TRBD1 identical over 7 bases. The CDR3 runs 13 residues. Per germline, CDR1 SGHKS and CDR2 YYEKEE (reference sequence). V shed 2 bases and J 10 bases; nucleotides not matched to a gene: 8.

The rearrangement joins TRBV6-2 or TRBV6-3 to TRBJ2-3, with 9 nucleotides matching TRBD2. The CDR3 extends over 15 amino acids. Germline V lookup: CDR1 MNHEY, CDR2 SVGEGT. V shed 6 bases and J 3 bases; nucleotides not matched to a gene: 7. The CDR3 DNA follows: TGTGCCAGCAGGCCCCTAGCGGGGATGACAGATACGCAGTATTTT. Encoded protein: CASRPLAGMTDTQYF.

This clonotype came up many times. The V call is TRBV2, the J call TRBJ1-2; no definite D call. Germline V lookup: CDR1 SNHLY, CDR2 FYNNEI. The V end was cut by 1 base, the J end by 5 bases, with 8 bases between. The CDR3 loop spans 13 amino acids. This CDR3 reads CASSEDGSYGYTF. Here the CDR3 DNA reads TGTGCCAGCAGTGAAGACGGATCGTATGGCTACACCTTC.

A few counts support this clonotype. The rearrangement uses TRBV13 and TRBJ2-7; the D is unclear. CDR1 is PRHDT and CDR2 is FYEKMQ in the germline V gene (reference sequence). V lost 5 bases, J lost 0 bases, and 11 bases lay in between. The CDR3 is made up of 14 amino acids. The CDR3 is CASSVDGNSYEQYF. The CDR3 nucleotides read TGTGCCAGCAGCGTGGACGGCAACTCCTACGAGCAGTACTTC.

The V and J genes are TRBV20-1 and TRBJ1-5; the D is unclear. Germline V lookup: CDR1 DFQATT, CDR2 SNEGSKA (reference sequence). This CDR3 comprises 15 residues. With 0 bases removed from V and 0 bases from J, the gap between germline ends came to 9 bases. The CDR3: CSARDDKYSNQPQHF. CDR3 nucleotides: TGCAGTGCTAGAGATGACAAGTATAGCAATCAGCCCCAGCATTTT.

This clonotype was seen repeatedly, ten times or more. The V gene is TRBV20-1, the J gene TRBJ2-3; 8 positions match TRBD2. The CDR3 is made up of 13 amino acids. Germline lookup yields CDR1 DFQATT and CDR2 SNEGSKA (reference sequence). Trimming at V came to 4 bases and at J to 0 bases, leaving 0 bases not matched to a gene. CDR3 coding DNA: TGCAGTGCTACTAGCGGGAGCACAGATACGCAGTATTTT. Amino acids: CSATSGSTDTQYF.

This clonotype was picked up many times. The CDR3 spells CATSDSTDYNSPLHF. DNA of the CDR3: TGTGCCACCAGTGATTCGACGGATTATAATTCACCCCTCCACTTT. The rearrangement joins TRBV24-1 to TRBJ1-6; D not resolved. CDR1 and CDR2 from the germline V gene are KGHDR and SFDVKD. Trimming took 2 bases from V and 4 from J, leaving 8 bases between them. This CDR3 spans 15 amino acids.

Ten or more counts support this clonotype. This chain links TRBV5-5 with TRBJ2-5; TRBD1 might be the D (5 bases). Germline CDR1 reads SGHKS; CDR2 reads YYEKEE (reference sequence). V was clipped by 2 bases and J by 1 base, with 9 bases between them. The CDR3 covers 14 residues. The CDR3 is CASSFQGTQETQYF. The CDR3 DNA reads as TGTGCCAGCAGCTTCCAGGGCACCCAAGAGACCCAGTACTTC.

The chain combines TRBV12-3 or TRBV12-4 with TRBJ1-3; D not certain. CDR3 length: 15 residues. Trimming left V 3 bases short and J 2 bases short, with 11 bases between. The CDR3 region has the DNA TGTGCCAGCAGTTTGGGCTTTTACGCTGGAAACACCATATATTTT. This sequence encodes CASSLGFYAGNTIYF.

There are a few counts of this clonotype. This chain joins TRBV10-1 and TRBJ2-1; 9 bases fit TRBD2. CDR3 length: 17 amino acids. Germline loops: CDR1 WNHNN, CDR2 SYGVQD (reference sequence). V lost 5 bases, J lost 0 bases, and 8 bases stayed unmatched. The CDR3 DNA is TGCGCCAGCAGTCGGCTAGCGGGATTTAGCTCCTACAATGAGCAGTTCTTC. Encoded protein: CASSRLAGFSSYNEQFF.

In the case of this clonotype: Since a much larger clone is just one base distant, this may be a read error. CDR3 DNA sequence: TGTGCCAGCGGGCTTCTGGCGGGTGAGATTAGCGAGCAGTACTTC. Protein: CASGLLAGEISEQYF. The chain carries TRBV6-2 or TRBV6-3 and TRBJ2-7; weak D call: TRBD2 (5 bases). This CDR3 is 15 amino acids long. Germline assignment: CDR1 MNHEY and CDR2 SVGEGT. Trimming shortened V by 8 bases and J by 6 bases, and 23 bases separated the two germline ends.

This chain links TRBV3-1 with TRBJ2-1; no reliable D call. The length of the CDR3 is 12 residues. Trimming shortened V by 1 base and J by 8 bases, and 6 bases separated the two germline ends. CDR1 is LGHDT and CDR2 is YNNKEL in the germline V gene (reference sequence). CDR3 in amino acids: CASSQVKDEQFF. The DNA of the CDR3 is TGTGCCAGCAGCCAAGTTAAGGATGAGCAGTTCTTC.

Ten or more counts support this clonotype. This chain connects TRBV2 to TRBJ1-1, with TRBD1 matching 7 bases. With V trimmed by 3 bases and J by 2 bases, 3 bases remained unmatched. The germline gives CDR1 SNHLY, CDR2 FYNNEI. This CDR3 is 14 amino acids long. The CDR3 sequence is CASSDEGANTEAFF. The CDR3 DNA reads TGTGCCAGCAGTGACGAGGGGGCTAACACTGAAGCTTTCTTT.

The chain employs TRBV12-3 or TRBV12-4 and TRBJ2-1, with 7 bases identical to TRBD1. The CDR3 is 14 residues long. V dropped 6 bases and J dropped 5; count of bases not matched to a gene: 7. The CDR3 bases are TGTGCCAGCAGCACGTACAGGGGCGACAATGAGCAGTTCTTC. Its protein product is CASSTYRGDNEQFF.

This clonotype was found a few times. The chain has TRBV5-8 and TRBJ1-2; D not certain. CDR1 is SGHTS and CDR2 is YDEGEE in the germline V gene. This CDR3 comprises 13 residues. V was pared by 0 bases and J by 4 bases, with 7 bases between. This CDR3 is CASSLVGPYGYTF. The CDR3, as DNA: TGTGCCAGCAGCTTGGTAGGGCCCTATGGCTACACCTTC.

The sample holds a few counts of this clonotype. The chain links TRBV29-1 to TRBJ2-7; D unresolved. V gave up 0 bases and J gave up 8 bases, with 11 bases separating them. This CDR3 comprises 12 residues. Germline lookup yields CDR1 SQVTM and CDR2 ANQGSEA. CDR3 residues: CSVEDTAAQQYF. DNA for the CDR3: TGCAGCGTTGAAGATACGGCGGCTCAGCAGTACTTC.

This clonotype came up many times. This chain joins TRBV12-3 or TRBV12-4 and TRBJ2-3; D is perhaps TRBD1 (6 bases). V lost 7 bases and J 2 bases, leaving 16 bases between the germline ends. The CDR3 loop spans 15 amino acids. In DNA, the CDR3 is TGTGCCAGCACCTGGGGGCGGGTGGACACAGATACGCAGTATTTT. It specifies CASTWGRVDTDTQYF.

This clonotype was seen at least ten times. The genes are TRBV6-1 and TRBJ2-5; no reliable D call. This CDR3 comprises 12 residues. Trimming removed 5 bases from V and 5 bases from J, with 9 bases in between. The germline V gene has CDR1 MNHNS and CDR2 SASEGT. In nucleotides, the CDR3 is TGTGCCAGCAGTAACCTCCGGGAGACCCAGTACTTC. It yields the protein CASSNLRETQYF.

V and J are TRBV29-1 and TRBJ2-1; 8 bases map to TRBD1. CDR3 size: 16 residues. V was clipped by 0 bases and J by 4 bases; unmatched bases: 8. Per germline, CDR1 SQVTM and CDR2 ANQGSEA. This CDR3 is CSVEDLFGTGYNEQFF. In DNA, the CDR3 is TGCAGCGTTGAAGATCTTTTTGGGACAGGATACAATGAGCAGTTCTTC.

This clonotype was found a few times. This chain joins TRBV29-1 and TRBJ1-1, with D perhaps TRBD1 (6 bases). Per the germline V gene, CDR1 is SQVTM and CDR2 is ANQGSEA. The length of the CDR3 is 10 residues. V lost 7 bases and J lost 5, with 8 bases in between. The chain's CDR3 is CSGQGTEAFF. The CDR3 DNA reads as TGCAGCGGGCAGGGGACTGAAGCTTTCTTT.

This clonotype was recorded at least ten times. The chain employs TRBV7-8 and TRBJ1-2; perhaps TRBD1 as D (6 bases). V was pared by 4 bases and J by 7 bases, with 13 bases between. Germline CDR1 SGHVS, CDR2 FQNEAQ. This CDR3 region has 13 residues. CDR3 loop: CASSSQYRAGYTF. CDR3 nucleotide sequence: TGTGCCAGCAGCTCTCAATACAGGGCTGGCTACACCTTC. The variable domain in full, with the rest retrieved from reference TRBV7-8 and TRBJ1-2, is GAGVSQSPRYKVAKRGQDVALRCDPISGHVSLFWYQQALGQGPEFLTYFQNEAQLDKSGLPSDRFFAERPEGSVSTLKIQRTQQEDSAVYLCASSSQYRAGYTFGSGTRLTVV.

Ten or more counts support this clonotype. The rearrangement links TRBV9 to TRBJ1-2, with D maybe TRBD1 (5 bases). V shed 3 bases and J shed 3 bases, with 15 bases lying between them. The length of the CDR3 is 15 residues. Germline CDR1 and CDR2: SGDLS and YYNGEE. CDR3 sequence: CASSEGTERDYGYTF. The CDR3 DNA sequence: TGTGCCAGCAGCGAGGGGACGGAGAGGGACTATGGCTACACCTTC.

Comment on this clonotype: The junction departs from the called germline gene at one end, perhaps through a read error. This chain connects TRBV7-9 to TRBJ1-1; D might be TRBD1 (5 bases). CDR1 and CDR2 (germline): SEHNR, FQNEAQ (reference sequence). This CDR3 spans 13 amino acids. Here the CDR3 reads CASSFSGTRESFF. The CDR3 nucleotides are TGTGCCAGCAGCTTTAGCGGGACCCGTGAATCTTTCTTT.

This chain joins TRBV19 and TRBJ1-3, with 7 positions matching TRBD1. The germline V gene has CDR1 LNHDA and CDR2 SQIVND (reference sequence). This CDR3 region has 15 residues. J was trimmed by 3 bases and V by 5 bases; bases with no gene match: 7. The CDR3 here is CASSVWGTDGNTIYF. The CDR3 nucleotides read TGTGCCAGTAGTGTCTGGGGGACAGATGGAAACACCATATATTTT.

This clonotype was counted ten times or more. V and J are TRBV5-1 and TRBJ2-1, with D perhaps TRBD2 (5 bases). The CDR3 contains 13 residues. Deletions cut 7 bases from V and 8 bases from J, with 16 bases between. Germline assignment: CDR1 SGHRS and CDR2 YFSETQ. CDR3 in amino acids: CASESGGGDEQFF. For the CDR3, the DNA is TGCGCCAGCGAGTCAGGCGGAGGAGATGAGCAGTTCTTC.

The rearrangement joins TRBV12-3 or TRBV12-4 to TRBJ2-2; TRBD2 agrees at 9 bases. The CDR3 has 17 residues. V shed 6 bases, J shed 5 bases, and the junction held 13 bases outside the gene matches. The CDR3: CASSLGGSGGYTGELFF. CDR3 nucleotides: TGTGCCAGCAGCCTCGGAGGGAGCGGGGGGTATACCGGGGAGCTGTTTTTT.

V gene TRBV20-1 combines with J gene TRBJ1-2, with TRBD1 as a possible D gene (5 bases). Deletions cut 3 bases from V and 4 bases from J, with 15 bases between. In germline, CDR1 is DFQATT, CDR2 SNEGSKA (reference sequence). This CDR3 has 14 residues. CDR3 region: CSARETGGPYGYTF. The DNA for the CDR3 is TGCAGTGCTAGGGAGACCGGGGGTCCCTATGGCTACACCTTC.

In this sample, this clonotype turned up a few times. The chain combines TRBV20-1 with TRBJ2-1, with unresolved D. The CDR3 is made up of 16 amino acids. CDR1 is DFQATT, CDR2 SNEGSKA, per germline (reference sequence). Trimming removed 5 bases from V and 7 bases from J, with 24 bases in between. CDR3 sequence (DNA): TGCAGTGCTCTCTGGTCATTAGTGGGCTTGGGGAATGAGCAGTTCTTC. It yields the protein CSALWSLVGLGNEQFF.

Notes on this clonotype: At one end, the junction sequence differs from germline, possibly due to a read error. The rearrangement joins TRBV6-5 to TRBJ2-7; D gene ambiguous. This CDR3 comprises 11 residues. From germline, CDR1 is MNHEY and CDR2 SVGAGI. For the CDR3, the DNA is TGTGCCGGCAGTTATACCTACGAGCAGTACTTC. It is translated as CAGSYTYEQYF.

This clonotype was seen at least ten times. The genes are TRBV18 and TRBJ2-3; the match to TRBD1 covers 11 bases. Unmatched junction bases numbered 1, after V lost 6 bases and J lost 2 bases. Germline CDR1 KGHSH, CDR2 LQKENI. This CDR3 has 14 residues. The CDR3 reads CASSDRGPTDTQYF. DNA for the CDR3: TGTGCCAGCTCGGACAGGGGGCCCACAGATACGCAGTATTTT. Filled out from reference TRBV18 and TRBJ2-3, the complete variable domain reads NAGVMQNPRHLVRRRGQEARLRCSPMKGHSHVYWYRQLPEEGLKFMVYLQKENIIDESGMPKERFSAEFPKEGPSILRIQQVVRGDSAAYFCASSDRGPTDTQYFGPGTRLTVL.

This clonotype was counted ten times or more. The chain combines TRBV6-1 with TRBJ2-3, with 11 bases that match TRBD2. The CDR3 length is 16 residues. Germline lookup yields CDR1 MNHNS and CDR2 SASEGT. V gave up 2 bases and J gave up 3 bases; unmatched junction bases: 4. This CDR3 reads CASSEFSGRATDTQYF. CDR3 nucleotide sequence: TGTGCCAGCAGTGAATTTAGCGGGAGGGCGACAGATACGCAGTATTTT.